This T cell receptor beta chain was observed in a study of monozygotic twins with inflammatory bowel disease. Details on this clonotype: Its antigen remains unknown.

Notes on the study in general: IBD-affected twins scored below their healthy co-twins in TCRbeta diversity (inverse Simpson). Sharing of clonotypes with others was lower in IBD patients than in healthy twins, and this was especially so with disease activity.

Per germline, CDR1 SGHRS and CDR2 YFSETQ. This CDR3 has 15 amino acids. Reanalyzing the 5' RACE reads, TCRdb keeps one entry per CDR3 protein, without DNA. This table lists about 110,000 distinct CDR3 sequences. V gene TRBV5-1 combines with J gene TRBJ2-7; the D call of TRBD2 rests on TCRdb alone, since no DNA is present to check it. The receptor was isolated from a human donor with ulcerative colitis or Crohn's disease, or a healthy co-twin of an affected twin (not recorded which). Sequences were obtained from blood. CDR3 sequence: CASSRGGGESYEQYF.